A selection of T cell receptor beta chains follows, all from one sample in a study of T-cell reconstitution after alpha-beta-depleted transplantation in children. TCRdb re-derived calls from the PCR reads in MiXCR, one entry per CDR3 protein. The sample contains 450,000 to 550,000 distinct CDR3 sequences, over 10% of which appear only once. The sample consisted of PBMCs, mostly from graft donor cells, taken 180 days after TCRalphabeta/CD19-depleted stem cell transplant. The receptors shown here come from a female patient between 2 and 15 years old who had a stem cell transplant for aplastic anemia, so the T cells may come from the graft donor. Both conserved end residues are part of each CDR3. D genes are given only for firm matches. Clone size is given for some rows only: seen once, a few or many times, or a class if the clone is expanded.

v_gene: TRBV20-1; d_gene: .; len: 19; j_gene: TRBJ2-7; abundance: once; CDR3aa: CSARDPTTGQFSSSYEQYF; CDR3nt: TGCAGTGCTAGAGACCCCACTACCGGACAGTTTTCCAGCTCCTACGAGCAGTACTTC
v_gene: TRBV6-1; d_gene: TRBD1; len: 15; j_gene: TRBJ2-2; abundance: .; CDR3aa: CASRADRGNTGELFF; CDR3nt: TGTGCCAGCAGAGCGGACAGGGGGAACACCGGGGAGCTGTTTTTT
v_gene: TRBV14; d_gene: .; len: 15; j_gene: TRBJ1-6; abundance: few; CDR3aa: CASSQGEVTNSPLHF; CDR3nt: TGTGCCAGCAGCCAAGGGGAAGTTACAAATTCACCCCTCCACTTT
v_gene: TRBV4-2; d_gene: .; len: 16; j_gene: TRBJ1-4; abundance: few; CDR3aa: CASSQEGGATNEKLFF; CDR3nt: TGTGCCAGCAGCCAAGAAGGGGGTGCAACTAATGAAAAACTGTTTTTT
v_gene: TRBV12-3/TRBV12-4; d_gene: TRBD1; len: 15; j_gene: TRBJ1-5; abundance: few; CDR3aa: CASSVLWTGNQPQHF; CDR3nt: TGTGCCAGCAGTGTCCTATGGACAGGTAATCAGCCCCAGCATTTT
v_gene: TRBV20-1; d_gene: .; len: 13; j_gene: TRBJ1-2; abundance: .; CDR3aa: CSAVTGRDYGYTF; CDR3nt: TGCAGTGCAGTAACCGGACGAGACTATGGCTACACCTTC
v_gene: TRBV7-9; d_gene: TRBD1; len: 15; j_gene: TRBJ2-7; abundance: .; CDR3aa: CASLGTGQGTYEQYF; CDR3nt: TGTGCCAGCCTCGGAACGGGACAGGGGACCTACGAGCAGTACTTC
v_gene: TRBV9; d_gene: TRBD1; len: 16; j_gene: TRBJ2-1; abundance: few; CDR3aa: CASSPWDRVARYEQFF; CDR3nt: TGTGCCAGCAGCCCCTGGGACAGGGTGGCCCGCTATGAGCAGTTCTTC
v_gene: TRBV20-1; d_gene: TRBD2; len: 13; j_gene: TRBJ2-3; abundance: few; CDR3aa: CSARDVGLARTYF; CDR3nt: TGCAGTGCTAGAGATGTGGGACTAGCGAGAACGTATTTT
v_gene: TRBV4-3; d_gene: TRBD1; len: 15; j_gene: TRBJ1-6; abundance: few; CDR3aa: CASSGREPGGSPLHF; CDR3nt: TGCGCCAGCAGCGGACGGGAACCAGGGGGGTCACCCCTCCACTTT
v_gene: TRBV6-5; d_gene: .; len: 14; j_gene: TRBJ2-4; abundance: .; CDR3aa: CASSYSEGAPGKYF; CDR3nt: TGTGCCAGCAGTTACTCGGAAGGGGCACCCGGGAAGTACTTC
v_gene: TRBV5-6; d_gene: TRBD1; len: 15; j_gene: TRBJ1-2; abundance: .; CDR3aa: CASSLPDRVGYGYTF; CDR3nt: TGTGCCAGCAGCTTGCCCGACAGGGTAGGCTATGGCTACACCTTC
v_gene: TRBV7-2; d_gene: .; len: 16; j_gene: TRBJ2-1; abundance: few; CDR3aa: CASSLRTYRPESEQFF; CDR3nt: TGTGCCAGCAGCCTCCGGACCTACCGTCCGGAGTCTGAGCAGTTCTTC
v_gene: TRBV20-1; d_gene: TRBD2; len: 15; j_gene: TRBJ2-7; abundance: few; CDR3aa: CSAFRGLAARDEQYF; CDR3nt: TGCAGTGCTTTTCGGGGACTAGCGGCCCGGGACGAGCAGTACTTC
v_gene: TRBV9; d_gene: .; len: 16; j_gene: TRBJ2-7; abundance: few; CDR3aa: CASSIHRAAPTYEQYF; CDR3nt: TGTGCCAGCAGCATTCACCGGGCCGCCCCCACCTACGAGCAGTACTTC
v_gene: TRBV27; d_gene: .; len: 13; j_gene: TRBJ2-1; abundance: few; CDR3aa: CASSSRLTNEQFF; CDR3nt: TGTGCCAGCAGTTCCCGATTAACAAATGAGCAGTTCTTC
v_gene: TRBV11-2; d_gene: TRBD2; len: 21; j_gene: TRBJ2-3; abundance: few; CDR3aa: CASSLPTALAGENLPTDTQYF; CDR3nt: TGTGCCAGCAGCTTACCCACCGCACTAGCGGGAGAGAACCTTCCCACAGATACGCAGTATTTT
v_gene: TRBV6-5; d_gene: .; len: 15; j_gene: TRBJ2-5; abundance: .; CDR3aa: CASSYQRSLGETQYF; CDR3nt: TGTGCCAGCAGTTACCAGCGGTCCCTAGGGGAGACCCAGTACTTC
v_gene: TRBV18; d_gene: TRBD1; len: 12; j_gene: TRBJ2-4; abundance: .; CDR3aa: CASSRQGHIQYF; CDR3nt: TGTGCCAGCTCACGACAGGGGCACATTCAGTACTTC
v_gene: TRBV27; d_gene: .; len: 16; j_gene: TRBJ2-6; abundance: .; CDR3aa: CASSSGVSSGANGLTF; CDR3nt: TGTGCCAGCAGTTCTGGGGTGAGCTCTGGGGCCAACGGCCTGACTTTC
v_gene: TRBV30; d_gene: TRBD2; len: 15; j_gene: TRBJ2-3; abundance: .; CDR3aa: CAWTLGGSVTDTQYF; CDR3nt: TGTGCCTGGACCCTAGGCGGGAGTGTCACAGATACGCAGTATTTT
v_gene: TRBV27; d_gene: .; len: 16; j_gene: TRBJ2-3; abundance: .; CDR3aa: CASSFIGGFSTDTQYF; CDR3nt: TGTGCCAGCAGTTTTATTGGGGGTTTTAGCACAGATACGCAGTATTTT
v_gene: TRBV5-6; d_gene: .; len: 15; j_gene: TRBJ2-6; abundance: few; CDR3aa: CASSPGLTGANVLTF; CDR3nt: TGTGCCAGCAGCCCCGGACTAACTGGGGCCAACGTCCTGACTTTC